This is a list of T cell receptor beta chains from one sample in a study of T cell changes during pregnancy in multiple sclerosis. The repertoire was sequenced with immunoSEQ multiplex PCR; TCRdb's copy has only in-frame clones and lacks some. The sample has about 48,000 clones, 85% to 95% seen once. Sample: CD4+ T cells from peripheral blood mononuclear cells, taken in the second trimester of pregnancy. All receptors come from a female donor in good health, enrolled as a control in a pregnancy study. CDR3s include the opening cysteine and the closing phenylalanine or tryptophan. Fields, in order: D gene, clone size, V gene, J gene, CDR3 DNA, CDR3 protein. D genes are given only for firm matches. Clone size appears in some rows only: once, few, many, or a class for an expanded clone.

TRBD1	NA	TRBV9	TRBJ1-3	TGTGCCAGCAGCGAAGGGACAGGCTCTGGAAACACCATATATTTT	CASSEGTGSGNTIYF
NA	NA	TRBV10-2	TRBJ1-6	TGCGCCAGCAGGGCCGGCGCGGGGCTGAGCTATAATTCACCCCTCCACTTT	CASRAGAGLSYNSPLHF
NA	NA	TRBV25-1	TRBJ2-7	TGTGCCAGCAGTGAATCAACGTTCTTAGCCTACGAGCAGTACTTC	CASSESTFLAYEQYF
TRBD1	NA	TRBV29-1	TRBJ2-7	TGCAGCGTCACCTCCGGGACAGCTCACTACGAGCAGTACTTC	CSVTSGTAHYEQYF
NA	many	TRBV11-2	TRBJ1-1	TGTGCCAGCAGCCCTGGCTCGGGTAAGGCTTTCTTT	CASSPGSGKAFF
NA	NA	TRBV25-1	TRBJ1-2	TGTGCCAGCAGTGATCCCGGCGGCGGTTATGGCTACACCTTC	CASSDPGGGYGYTF
NA	NA	TRBV30	TRBJ2-5	TGTGCCTGGAGCTTGGGGGGCCAAGAGACCCAGTACTTC	CAWSLGGQETQYF
TRBD1	NA	TRBV5-6	TRBJ1-5	TGTGCCAGCAGCTTGGGAGGACAGGGGTTCCAGCCCCAGCATTTT	CASSLGGQGFQPQHF
TRBD2	NA	TRBV5-1	TRBJ2-3	TGCGCCAGCAGCTTCCTATCTATAACTAGCGGGGGCACAGATACGCAGTATTTT	CASSFLSITSGGTDTQYF
TRBD1	NA	TRBV10-3	TRBJ1-1	TGTGCCATTAGACAGGGGGCGAACACTGAAGCTTTCTTT	CAIRQGANTEAFF
NA	NA	TRBV18	TRBJ2-1	TGTGCCAGCTCACCCTTCGGTAATGAGCAGTTCTTC	CASSPFGNEQFF
TRBD1	NA	TRBV28	TRBJ1-2	TGTGCCAGCAGTTCAAGACAGGGCGAGGGCTACACCTTC	CASSSRQGEGYTF
TRBD1	NA	TRBV6-4	TRBJ2-5	TGTGCCAGCAGTGAGGGACAGGGGGACCAAGAGACCCAGTACTTC	CASSEGQGDQETQYF
NA	NA	TRBV7-9	TRBJ1-5	TGTGCCAGCAGCTTAACAGATAATAGCAATCAGCCCCAGCATTTT	CASSLTDNSNQPQHF
NA	NA	TRBV7-8	TRBJ1-5	TGTGCCAGCAGCTTAGCCCCCCCGGTTAGCAATCAGCCCCAGCATTTT	CASSLAPPVSNQPQHF
TRBD2	NA	TRBV7-2	TRBJ2-1	TGTGCCAGCAGCCTACGGGGGGTCAATGAGCAGTTCTTC	CASSLRGVNEQFF
NA	NA	TRBV5-1	TRBJ2-5	TGCGCCAGCAGCTTGGCGCCGGGGGTTGAAGAGACCCAGTACTTC	CASSLAPGVEETQYF
NA	few	TRBV11-2	TRBJ1-2	TGTGCCAGCAGCTCCCTCAGGGACTATGGCTACACCTTC	CASSSLRDYGYTF
NA	once	TRBV7-8	TRBJ1-5	TGTGCCAGCAGCTTTCCCCCCCAGAGACTTAGCAATCAGCCCCAGCATTTT	CASSFPPQRLSNQPQHF
TRBD2	few	TRBV4-1	TRBJ2-2	TGCGCCAGCAGCCAAGGGGGACTAGCGGGAGTAGGCACCGGGGAGCTGTTTTTT	CASSQGGLAGVGTGELFF
NA	NA	TRBV5-4	TRBJ2-7	TGTGCCAGCAGCCAAGGACATATGAGCTCCTACGAGCAGTACTTC	CASSQGHMSSYEQYF
NA	NA	TRBV2	TRBJ1-2	TGTGCCAGCAGTGAAATGAGGGCGGGTAACTATGGCTACACCTTC	CASSEMRAGNYGYTF
TRBD1	NA	TRBV19	TRBJ2-5	TGTGCCAGTAGTTCACAGGGGGCGGGAGAGACCCAGTACTTC	CASSSQGAGETQYF
NA	NA	TRBV4-2	TRBJ2-7	TGTGCCAGCAGCCAAGATCAGGGCCTCTACGAGCAGTACTTC	CASSQDQGLYEQYF
NA	NA	TRBV28	TRBJ2-7	TGTGCCAGCAGTACAAGACTCCTACTCTCCTACGAGCAGTACTTC	CASSTRLLLSYEQYF
TRBD2	NA	TRBV6-5	TRBJ2-7	TGTGCCAGCAGTTACGCGGGGGGGCCGAACTACGAGCAGTACTTC	CASSYAGGPNYEQYF
TRBD1	NA	TRBV10-1	TRBJ2-1	TGCGCCAGCAGTGAGCGTCCCGGGACAGGGCCAGAACTCTACAATGAGCAGTTCTTC	CASSERPGTGPELYNEQFF
TRBD2	few	TRBV5-1	TRBJ2-3	TGCGCCAGCAGCTTGGGACTAGCGGGAGATACGCAGTATTTT	CASSLGLAGDTQYF
NA	NA	TRBV9	TRBJ2-5	TGTGCCAGCAGCAGGAGGGAGACCCAGTACTTC	CASSRRETQYF
NA	NA	TRBV10-2	TRBJ2-1	TGCGCCAGCGGGGGGGCTAACACCTACAATGAGCAGTTCTTC	CASGGANTYNEQFF
NA	NA	TRBV19	TRBJ2-6	TGTGCCAGTAGGACGGGCTCTGGGGCCAACGTCCTGACTTTC	CASRTGSGANVLTF
TRBD2	NA	TRBV6-4	TRBJ2-1	TGTGCCAGCAGTGTCTCCGGACTAGCGGGAGATCTGAATGAGCAGTTCTTC	CASSVSGLAGDLNEQFF
TRBD2	NA	TRBV30	TRBJ2-7	TGTGCCTGGAGTGCTCTAGCGGGAGAACCCTACGAGCAGTACTTC	CAWSALAGEPYEQYF
NA	NA	TRBV21-1	TRBJ2-3	TGTGCCAGCAGGCCCGGGACTAGCGGACCTACTAGCACAGATACGCAGTATTTT	CASRPGTSGPTSTDTQYF
NA	NA	TRBV27	TRBJ2-7	TGTGCCAGCAGTTTGGCGGGGCAGGGTCCCTACGAGCAGTACTTC	CASSLAGQGPYEQYF
TRBD1	NA	TRBV29-1	TRBJ2-5	TGCAGTGCCACACAGGGGGGTACTGAGACCCAGTACTTC	CSATQGGTETQYF
NA	NA	TRBV28	TRBJ1-4	TGTGCCAGCAGTCTTACAGGAGCCTTTAATGAAAAACTGTTTTTT	CASSLTGAFNEKLFF
NA	NA	TRBV27	TRBJ2-7	TGTGCCAGCAGGCCCACAGTATCCCCCTACGAGCAGTACTTC	CASRPTVSPYEQYF
TRBD1	NA	TRBV7-8	TRBJ2-1	TGTGCCAGCAGCTTAAGATCCGGGACAGGGCGGCATGAGCAGTTCTTC	CASSLRSGTGRHEQFF